The 28 T cell receptor beta chains reported below all come from one sample, sequenced in a study of spatial heterogeneity in lung cancer. This sample's time point: sample taken at primary tumor resection. Whole RNA was taken from tumor, nontumor lung or frozen PBMC; it was then sequenced unsorted. TCRdb independently ran MiXCR on the 5' RACE reads; one entry per CDR3 protein. The data contain 82,000 or so distinct CDR3 sequences, roughly 13% of them singletons. The starting material was PBMCs, obtained at surgery. The receptors derive from a male donor with early-stage non-small cell lung cancer.

The V and J genes are TRBV7-2 and TRBJ1-6, with no clear D. Looked up from germline, CDR1 is SGHTA and CDR2 is FQGNSA. The CDR3 sequence is 12 residues long. Trimming removed 4 bases at V and 7 bases at J, with 5 bases between. CDR3 nucleotides: TGTGCCAGCAGCTCGCGAAATTCACCCCTCCACTTT. As protein: CASSSRNSPLHF.

This clonotype was detected ten times or more. The V and J genes are TRBV9 and TRBJ1-3; D possibly corresponds to TRBD1 (5 bases). Per germline, CDR1 SGDLS and CDR2 YYNGEE. The ends were cut back, 0 bases at V and 0 bases at J, with 16 bases in the middle. CDR3 length equals 18 residues. The DNA of the CDR3 is TGTGCCAGCAGCGTAGAGGGGTTCGGGGGAGTCTCTGGAAACACCATATATTTT. Translation gives CASSVEGFGGVSGNTIYF. The variable domain in full, with the rest retrieved from reference TRBV9 and TRBJ1-3, is DSGVTQTPKHLITATGQRVTLRCSPRSGDLSVYWYQQSLDQGLQFLIQYYNGEERAKGNILERFSAQQFPDLHSELNLSSLELGDSALYFCASSVEGFGGVSGNTIYFGEGSWLTVV.

This clonotype was found a few times. The gene calls are TRBV7-3 and TRBJ2-7; D unclear. Germline V gives CDR1 SGHTA, CDR2 FQGTGA. CDR3 length: 15 residues. V lost 2 bases and J lost 1, with 12 bases in between. CDR3 bases: TGTGCCAGCAGCTTAGCAGTTTATCCATCCTACGAGCAGTACTTC. This codes for CASSLAVYPSYEQYF.

CDR3 in amino acids: CASSRPYEQYF. The CDR3 DNA reads as TGTGCCAGCAGCCGCCCCTACGAGCAGTACTTC. J is TRBJ2-7 and V is TRBV5-5; no firm D call. This CDR3 spans 11 amino acids. The germline gives CDR1 SGHKS, CDR2 YYEKEE (reference sequence). The ends were cut back, 4 bases at V and 2 bases at J, with 4 bases in the middle.

There are a few counts of this clonotype. The chain couples TRBV28 to TRBJ2-1, with TRBD1 matching over 9 bases. J gave up 6 bases and V 8 bases, and 5 bases lay outside the gene matches. The germline V gene encodes CDR1 MDHEN and CDR2 SYDVKM. This CDR3 is 13 amino acids long. The DNA of the CDR3 is TGTGCCAGCCGGGACAGGGATATCAATGAGCAGTTCTTC. It yields the protein CASRDRDINEQFF.

The sample holds a few counts of this clonotype. The chain carries TRBV7-3 and TRBJ2-3; a weak D match, TRBD2 (5 bases). Germline V CDR1 and CDR2: SGHTA, FQGTGA. CDR3 length: 17 amino acids. The ends were cut back, 5 bases at V and 0 bases at J, with 18 bases in the middle. CDR3 sequence reads: CASSLSMAGDSTDTQYF. The CDR3 coding sequence is TGTGCCAGCAGCCTTTCGATGGCGGGCGATAGCACAGATACGCAGTATTTT.

This clonotype was seen a handful of times. The DNA of the CDR3 is TGTGCCAGCAGCGACCCCCGGCAGGGTATGAACACTGAAGCTTTCTTT. As protein: CASSDPRQGMNTEAFF. The rearrangement links TRBV9 to TRBJ1-1; TRBD1 might be the D (5 bases). The CDR3 totals 16 residues. Germline V gives CDR1 SGDLS, CDR2 YYNGEE. The V gene lost 3 bases and the J gene lost 0 bases, with 15 bases spanning the gap.

In its sample, this clonotype was seen many times. The chain uses TRBV7-3 and TRBJ2-6; D is uncertain. CDR3 length equals 13 residues. Germline V lookup: CDR1 SGHTA, CDR2 FQGTGA. Trimming took 2 bases from V and 2 from J, leaving 1 base between them. As DNA, the CDR3 is TGTGCCAGCAGCTTAGCTGGGGCCAACGTCCTGACTTTC. Amino acid sequence: CASSLAGANVLTF.

The table lists this clonotype with a few counts. The gene calls are TRBV7-3 and TRBJ2-5, with D possibly matching TRBD2 (6 bases). Trimming removed 1 base at V and 1 base at J, with 10 bases between. Germline CDR1 and CDR2: SGHTA and FQGTGA. This CDR3 spans 15 amino acids. CDR3 loop: CASSLNGGSQETQYF. The CDR3 DNA reads TGTGCCAGCAGCTTAAATGGGGGGTCCCAAGAGACCCAGTACTTC.

The chain carries TRBV7-9 and TRBJ1-4; a weak D match, TRBD1 (6 bases). From germline, CDR1 is SEHNR and CDR2 FQNEAQ (reference sequence). Trimming took off 5 bases at V and 8 bases at J, with 15 bases between the two ends. The CDR3 covers 14 residues. The CDR3 region is CASSPRGSQEKLFF. The CDR3 DNA reads TGTGCCAGCAGCCCCAGGGGTTCCCAGGAAAAACTGTTTTTT. The variable domain in full, completed from reference TRBV7-9 and TRBJ1-4, reads DTGVSQNPRHKITKRGQNVTFRCDPISEHNRLYWYRQTLGQGPEFLTYFQNEAQLEKSRLLSDRFSAERPKGSFSTLEIQRTEQGDSAMYLCASSPRGSQEKLFFGSGTQLSVL.

The chain couples TRBV20-1 to TRBJ1-1, with D hard to call. Trimming took off 0 bases at V and 5 bases at J, with 16 bases between the two ends. Germline-derived CDR1 and CDR2 are DFQATT and SNEGSKA (reference sequence). The CDR3 totals 15 residues. The CDR3 coding sequence is TGCAGTGCTAGAGACCACACGGACCCGAGGACTGAAGCTTTCTTT. Translated: CSARDHTDPRTEAFF.

CDR3 sequence reads: CSANVGSTDTQYF. In DNA form, the CDR3 reads TGCAGTGCTAACGTCGGGAGCACAGATACGCAGTATTTT. This rearrangement joins TRBV20-1 to TRBJ2-3, with D hard to call. The CDR3 covers 13 residues. V was clipped by 4 bases and J by 0 bases, with 8 bases between them. Germline CDR1 DFQATT, CDR2 SNEGSKA (reference sequence).

The chain couples TRBV11-3 to TRBJ1-1; D is possibly TRBD1 (5 bases). Germline loops: CDR1 SGHNT, CDR2 YENEEA. The CDR3 extends over 17 amino acids. Trimming took off 8 bases at V and 3 bases at J, with 25 bases between the two ends. CDR3 protein: CASRDNPWTPCDTEAFF. CDR3 DNA: TGTGCCAGCCGTGACAACCCCTGGACACCTTGCGACACTGAAGCTTTCTTT.

The V call is TRBV20-1, the J call TRBJ2-7; D is ambiguous. CDR3 length: 14 amino acids. The germline V gene has CDR1 DFQATT and CDR2 SNEGSKA (reference sequence). Deletions cut 6 bases from V and 5 bases from J, with 20 bases between. The CDR3 reads CSAHGPVAKHEQYF. In nucleotides, the CDR3 is TGCAGTGCCCACGGGCCCGTGGCGAAGCACGAGCAGTACTTC.

This clonotype was seen only a few times. This sequence joins TRBV20-1 and TRBJ2-7, with D possibly TRBD1 on 6 matching bases. With 3 bases removed from V and 4 bases from J, the gap between germline ends came to 13 bases. CDR3 length: 13 amino acids. Germline V lookup: CDR1 DFQATT, CDR2 SNEGSKA (reference sequence). The CDR3 loop reads CSASPQGIYEQYF. The CDR3 DNA follows: TGCAGTGCTAGCCCGCAGGGGATATACGAGCAGTACTTC.

At least ten counts were recorded for this clonotype. The rearrangement uses TRBV6-1 and TRBJ2-1, with TRBD1 matching 8 bases. Per germline, CDR1 MNHNS and CDR2 SASEGT. The CDR3 covers 17 residues. V dropped 1 base and J dropped 3; count of bases not matched to a gene: 8. The CDR3 spells CASSEGSLGQVYNEQFF. CDR3 DNA sequence: TGTGCCAGCAGTGAAGGAAGTTTGGGACAGGTCTACAATGAGCAGTTCTTC.

The V call is TRBV7-9, the J call TRBJ2-3; 8 nucleotides match TRBD2. The germline gives CDR1 SEHNR, CDR2 FQNEAQ (reference sequence). Trimming removed 5 bases from V and 5 bases from J; junction bases left unmatched: 6. The CDR3 spans 14 residues. The CDR3 DNA follows: TGTGCCAGCAGCCCGGGACTAGGGGAAGATACGCAGTATTTT. It codes for CASSPGLGEDTQYF.

The chain employs TRBV6-4 and TRBJ2-1, with D perhaps given as TRBD1 or TRBD2 (5 bases each). V lost 4 bases and J 9 bases, leaving 16 bases between the germline ends. CDR3 length: 14 amino acids. Looked up from germline, CDR1 is MRHNA and CDR2 is SNTAGT. CDR3 nucleotides: TGTGCCAGCAGTGCGGGTCAGGGAGTTGGTGAGCAGTTCTTC. Translating it yields CASSAGQGVGEQFF.

The V gene is TRBV29-1, the J gene TRBJ2-2; D gene ambiguous. Germline V gives CDR1 SQVTM, CDR2 ANQGSEA. The CDR3 is 12 residues long. The V gene lost 2 bases and the J gene lost 5 bases, with 6 bases spanning the gap. In nucleotides, the CDR3 is TGCAGCGTTGAAACCCATACCGGGGAGCTGTTTTTT. Protein sequence: CSVETHTGELFF.

This clonotype was counted between two and nine times. The V call is TRBV6-2 or TRBV6-3, the J call TRBJ2-7, with no clear D. CDR3 length equals 14 residues. Germline V gene lookup returns CDR1 MNHEY and CDR2 SVGEGT. V lost 5 bases to trimming and J lost 4 bases, with 15 bases between them. The CDR3 region has the DNA TGTGCCAGCAGTAAACCCGACGTAGCATACGAGCAGTACTTC. This gives the protein CASSKPDVAYEQYF.

Only a few counts were recorded for this clonotype. This sequence joins TRBV12-3 or TRBV12-4 and TRBJ2-1; possibly TRBD2 for D (6 bases). The CDR3 totals 14 residues. V gave up 6 bases and J gave up 2 bases, with 11 bases separating them. The CDR3 region has the DNA TGTGCCAGCAGGCGTAGCGGTACCTACAATGAGCAGTTCTTC. This codes for CASRRSGTYNEQFF.

The table lists this clonotype with a few counts. The V gene is TRBV20-1, the J gene TRBJ2-3; 7 bases line up with TRBD1. V lost 0 bases to trimming and J lost 4 bases; unmatched junction nucleotides: 22. In germline, CDR1 is DFQATT, CDR2 SNEGSKA (reference sequence). CDR3 length: 20 residues. This chain's CDR3 is CSARDSGPQPGRGQSDTQYF. Here the CDR3 DNA reads TGCAGTGCTAGAGATTCGGGGCCACAGCCTGGTAGGGGGCAATCAGATACGCAGTATTTT.

This clonotype has more than one count but fewer than ten. The chain couples TRBV7-9 to TRBJ2-7, with TRBD1 matching over 8 bases. Per germline, CDR1 SEHNR and CDR2 FQNEAQ (reference sequence). V was pared by 3 bases and J by 3 bases, with 7 bases of the junction left unmatched. The CDR3 has 15 residues. CDR3 sequence reads: CASSFRTGLSYEQYF. CDR3 DNA: TGTGCCAGCAGCTTCCGGACAGGGCTTAGCTACGAGCAGTACTTC.

This clonotype turned up a few times. The chain couples TRBV7-9 to TRBJ2-2; D might be TRBD1 (6 bases). V lost 4 bases and J 5 bases, leaving 14 bases between the germline ends. The CDR3 spans 15 residues. The germline V gene encodes CDR1 SEHNR and CDR2 FQNEAQ (reference sequence). In nucleotides, the CDR3 is TGTGCCAGCAGCTGGACAGCAAGAGGGACCGGGGAGCTGTTTTTT. It encodes CASSWTARGTGELFF.

V and J are TRBV11-2 and TRBJ2-2; maybe TRBD2 (5 bases). V was clipped by 4 bases and J by 4 bases, with 13 bases between them. CDR3 size: 15 residues. CDR1 is SGHAT and CDR2 is FQNNGV in the germline V gene. The DNA for the CDR3 is TGTGCCAGCAGCTACAATCTAGGAGGCACCGGGGAGCTGTTTTTT. Translating it yields CASSYNLGGTGELFF.

This clonotype has more than one count but fewer than ten. The chain is built from TRBV4-1 and TRBJ2-7; 12 bases match TRBD2. Trimming removed 3 bases from V and 2 bases from J; junction bases left unmatched: 2. Germline CDR1 reads MGHRA; CDR2 reads YSYEKL. This CDR3 spans 15 amino acids. CDR3 sequence (DNA): TGCGCCAGCAGCCAGGCTAGCGGGGGGGCCTACGAGCAGTACTTC. This sequence encodes CASSQASGGAYEQYF.

The chain combines TRBV10-3 with TRBJ1-5; D call uncertain. Germline loops: CDR1 ENHRY, CDR2 SYGVKD. The CDR3 runs to 15 residues. With 2 bases removed from V and 7 bases from J, the gap between germline ends came to 15 bases. The CDR3, as DNA: TGTGCCATCAGTGAGGAGTTCATCAACGGCCAGCCCCAGCATTTT. It codes for CAISEEFINGQPQHF.

This chain links TRBV7-6 with TRBJ2-2; maybe TRBD1 (6 bases). The CDR3 extends over 15 amino acids. Germline lookup yields CDR1 SGHVS and CDR2 FNYEAQ. Trimming cost V 5 bases and J 3 bases, with 13 bases left between them. CDR3: CASSPRTDYTGELFF. The CDR3 coding sequence is TGTGCCAGCAGCCCAAGGACAGACTACACCGGGGAGCTGTTTTTT.